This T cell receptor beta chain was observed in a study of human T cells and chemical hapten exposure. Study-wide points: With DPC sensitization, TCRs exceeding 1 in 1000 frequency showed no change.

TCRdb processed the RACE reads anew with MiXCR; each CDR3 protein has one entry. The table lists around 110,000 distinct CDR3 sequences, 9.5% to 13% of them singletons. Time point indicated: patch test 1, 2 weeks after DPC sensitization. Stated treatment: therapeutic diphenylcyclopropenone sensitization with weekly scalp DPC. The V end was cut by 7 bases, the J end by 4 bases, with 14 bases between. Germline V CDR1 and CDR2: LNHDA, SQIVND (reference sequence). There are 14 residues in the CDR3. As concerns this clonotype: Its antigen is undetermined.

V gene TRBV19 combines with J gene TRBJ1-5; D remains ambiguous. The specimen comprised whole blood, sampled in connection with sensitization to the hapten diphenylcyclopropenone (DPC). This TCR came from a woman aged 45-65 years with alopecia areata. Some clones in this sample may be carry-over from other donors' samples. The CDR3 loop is CASTPRAYNQPQHF. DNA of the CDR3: TGTGCCAGTACGCCGAGGGCTTATAATCAGCCCCAGCATTTT.